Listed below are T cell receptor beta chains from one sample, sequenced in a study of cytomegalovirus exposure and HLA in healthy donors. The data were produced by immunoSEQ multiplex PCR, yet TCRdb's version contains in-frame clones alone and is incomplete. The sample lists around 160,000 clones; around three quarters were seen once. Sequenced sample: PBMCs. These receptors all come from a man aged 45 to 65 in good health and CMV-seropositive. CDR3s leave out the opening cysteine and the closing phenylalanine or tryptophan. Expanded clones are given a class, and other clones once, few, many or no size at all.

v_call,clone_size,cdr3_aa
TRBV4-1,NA,ASSEEARPDARLTNEKLF
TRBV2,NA,ASSETRVTGELF
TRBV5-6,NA,ASSLTSGGNTGELF
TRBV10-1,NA,ASSDLQGGIYGTDTQY
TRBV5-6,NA,ASSFREYTEAF
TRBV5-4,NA,ASSGPGQDTEAF
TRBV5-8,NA,ASTPQDSHLVHTQY
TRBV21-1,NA,ASSAQGDGDTEAF
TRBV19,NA,ASSSSGGLAETQY
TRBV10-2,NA,ASRTSGGIYEQY
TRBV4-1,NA,ASRSRGTGSYEQY
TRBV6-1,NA,ASRMTSGGEDTQY
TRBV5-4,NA,ASSRMGQASTKNIQY
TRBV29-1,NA,SVEDPRQGNEKLF
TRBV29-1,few,SAGTGVSNTEAF
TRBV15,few,ATSRGRTSTYEQY
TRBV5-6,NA,ASSLGPTGRSNEQF
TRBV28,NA,ASSPRGQMADTQY
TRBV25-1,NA,ASSGLQGADEKLF
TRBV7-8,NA,ASSLFTGGEYGYT
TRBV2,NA,ASSLQGALTDTQY
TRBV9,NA,ASSVAGGSGSEQY
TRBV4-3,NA,ASSHHGQGEAF
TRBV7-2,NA,ASSFRGEQF
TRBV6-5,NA,ASSYSTGSFVGYT
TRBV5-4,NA,ASSLPSGGSSYNEQF
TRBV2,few,ASSEAPGTGYEQY
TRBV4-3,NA,ASSLGAGTDTQY
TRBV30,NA,AWSWGGRIEQPQH
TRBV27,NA,ASRLMGTSTDTQY
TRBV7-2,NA,ASSLPRGGTEQF
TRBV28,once,ASRGQGEPPLH
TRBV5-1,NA,ASSLDNPSNQPQH
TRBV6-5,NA,ASRTYTEAF
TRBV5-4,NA,ASSLVRGNANYGYT
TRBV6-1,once,ASIQGRATNTEAF
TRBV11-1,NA,ASSLVPSSSGANVLT
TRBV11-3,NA,ASSPGLAGVETQY
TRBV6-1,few,ASSEQRPRGNTIY
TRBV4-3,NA,ASSQAGTVNSPLH
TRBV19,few,ASSSRQGGPGELF
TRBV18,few,ASSLSDGPAAGTQY
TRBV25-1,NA,ASRETGFNQPQH
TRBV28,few,ASSLMYGTGTKVAKNIQY
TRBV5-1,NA,ASSPGQGIYEQY
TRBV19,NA,ASSIEQFSNQPQH
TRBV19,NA,ASRDLAGAGGEF
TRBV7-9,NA,ASSGDRADSGNTIY
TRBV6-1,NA,ASSEGGLSAF
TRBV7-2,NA,ASSQRTGGVGNTEAF